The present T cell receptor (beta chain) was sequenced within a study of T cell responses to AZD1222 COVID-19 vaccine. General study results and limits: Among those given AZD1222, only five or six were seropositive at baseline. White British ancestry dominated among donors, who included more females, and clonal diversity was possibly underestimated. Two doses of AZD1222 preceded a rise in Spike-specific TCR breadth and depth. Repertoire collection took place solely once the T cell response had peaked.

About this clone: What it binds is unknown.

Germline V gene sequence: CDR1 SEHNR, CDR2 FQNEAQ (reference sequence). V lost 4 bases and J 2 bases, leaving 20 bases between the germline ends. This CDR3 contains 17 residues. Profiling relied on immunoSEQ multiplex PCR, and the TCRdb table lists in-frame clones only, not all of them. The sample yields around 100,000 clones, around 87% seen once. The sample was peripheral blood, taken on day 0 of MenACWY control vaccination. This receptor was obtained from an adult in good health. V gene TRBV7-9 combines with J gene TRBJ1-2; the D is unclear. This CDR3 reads CASSSLRRLRVNYGYTF. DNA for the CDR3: TGTGCCAGCAGCTCGCTTAGACGCCTGAGAGTCAACTATGGCTACACCTTC.